This T cell receptor (beta chain) appears in the sequencing data of a study of beta chain features in type 1 diabetes. The wider study: All of the samples together had around 110,000,000 sorted cells examined. Study-level results: Shorter TCRB CDR3s, moderately but significantly so, marked every one of the four CD4+ subsets in Type 1 diabetes patients. PCR may have favored shorter templates equally in patients and controls.

The study reverse transcribed the entire isolated RNA, so it sequenced expressed TCRB transcripts. TCRdb keeps only in-frame clones here, not all; method: immunoSEQ multiplex PCR. Among about 640,000 clones listed, approximately 13% were seen once. V lost 5 bases to trimming and J lost 2 bases; unmatched junction nucleotides: 4. The CDR3 consists of 15 residues. CDR1 is LGHNA and CDR2 is YNFKEQ in the germline V gene. As concerns this clone: Antigen unknown.

Sequencing was performed on naive CD4+ T cells from blood. This receptor was identified in a man aged 30 to 39 with type 1 diabetes. The chain uses TRBV4-2 and TRBJ2-1; 9 bases are a match to TRBD2. CDR3 sequence reads: CASSEIAGAYNEQFF. For the CDR3, the DNA is TGTGCCAGCAGCGAAATAGCGGGGGCCTACAATGAGCAGTTCTTC.